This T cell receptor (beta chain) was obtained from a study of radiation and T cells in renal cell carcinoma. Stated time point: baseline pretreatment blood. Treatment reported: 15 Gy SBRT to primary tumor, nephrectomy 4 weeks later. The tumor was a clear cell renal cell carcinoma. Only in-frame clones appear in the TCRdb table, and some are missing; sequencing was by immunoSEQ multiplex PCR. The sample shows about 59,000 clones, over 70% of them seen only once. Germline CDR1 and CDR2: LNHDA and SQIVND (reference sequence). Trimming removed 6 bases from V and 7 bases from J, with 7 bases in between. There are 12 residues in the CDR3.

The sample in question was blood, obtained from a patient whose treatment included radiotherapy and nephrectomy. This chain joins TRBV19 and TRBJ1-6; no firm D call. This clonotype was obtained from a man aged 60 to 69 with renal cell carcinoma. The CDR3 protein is CASSFRNSPLHF. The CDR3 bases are TGTGCCAGTAGCTTTAGGAATTCACCCCTCCACTTT.